Shown below are 20 T cell receptor beta chains from a single sample sequenced in a study of blood T cells in healthy people across ages. Through a sample-barcoded 5' primer and a J-beta primer mix, a second PCR was run for 7 to 11 cycles. TCRdb used MiXCR to reprocess the 5' RACE reads, holding one entry per CDR3 protein. The table lists about 1.7 million distinct CDR3 sequences, roughly 27% of them singletons, with 7.7% in the top ten. Sequencing was performed on blood. Source of these receptors: a woman in her twenties or thirties in good health.

This clonotype was counted only a few times. This chain connects TRBV5-5 to TRBJ2-4, with unresolved D. Trimming left V 2 bases short and J 2 bases short, with 11 bases between. Germline V CDR1 and CDR2: SGHKS, YYEKEE (reference sequence). The CDR3 length is 15 residues. The CDR3: CASSFTTPTKNIQYF. The DNA for the CDR3 is TGTGCCAGCAGCTTCACGACACCAACCAAAAACATTCAGTACTTC.

This rearrangement joins TRBV7-2 to TRBJ2-5, with 7 nucleotides matching TRBD2. This CDR3 contains 15 residues. J gave up 1 base and V 3 bases, and 5 bases lay outside the gene matches. Germline assignment: CDR1 SGHTA and CDR2 FQGNSA. The CDR3 loop reads CASSFTLAVQETQYF. The CDR3 DNA reads TGTGCCAGCAGCTTCACTCTAGCGGTCCAAGAGACCCAGTACTTC.

V usage is TRBV7-2 and J usage is TRBJ1-5, with TRBD1 identical over 7 bases. V shed 6 bases, J shed 3 bases, and the junction held 2 bases outside the gene matches. The CDR3 has 13 residues. From germline, CDR1 is SGHTA and CDR2 FQGNSA. In DNA form, the CDR3 reads TGTGCCAGCAGGACAGGGTTCAATCAGCCCCAGCATTTT. Protein sequence: CASRTGFNQPQHF.

The chain couples TRBV6-1 to TRBJ1-2; D is unclear. CDR3 length equals 14 residues. Looked up from germline, CDR1 is MNHNS and CDR2 is SASEGT. Trimming pared 3 bases from V and 0 bases from J, leaving 8 bases between. CDR3 residues: CASSDGVANYGYTF. Here the CDR3 DNA reads TGTGCCAGCAGTGATGGGGTAGCTAACTATGGCTACACCTTC.

The chain uses TRBV6-6 and TRBJ2-3, with 9 bases aligning to TRBD1. Unmatched junction bases numbered 3, after V lost 0 bases and J lost 2 bases. Per the germline V gene, CDR1 is MNHNY and CDR2 is SVGAGI (reference sequence). The CDR3 extends over 16 amino acids. CDR3 sequence (DNA): TGTGCCAGCAGTTACTCCGGACAGGGGTACACAGATACGCAGTATTTT. Its protein is CASSYSGQGYTDTQYF.

About this clonotype: With a much larger clone just one base away, this may be a read error. The V gene is TRBV29-1, the J gene TRBJ2-1, with a tentative D call TRBD1 (5 bases). This CDR3 contains 14 residues. The V gene's germline CDR1 is SQVTM and CDR2 ANQGSEA. V was cut by 4 bases and J by 10 bases, with 20 bases left in between. As DNA, the CDR3 is TGCAGCGTTGGAGACCCAACAGGCTCCTACGAGCAGTTCTTC. It yields the protein CSVGDPTGSYEQFF.

The chain recombines TRBV18 with TRBJ1-5, with TRBD2 as a possible D gene (6 bases). Judging by the DNA end, TRBJ2-3 fits better; the J call may be wrong. This CDR3 is 13 amino acids long. Germline CDR1 KGHSH, CDR2 LQKENI. As DNA, the CDR3 is TGTGCCAGCTCACCGGGGGGAAATCAGCCCCAGTATTTT. It encodes CASSPGGNQPQYF.

This sequence joins TRBV28 and TRBJ2-3; no clear D. Trimming took off 5 bases at V and 7 bases at J, with 10 bases between the two ends. This CDR3 comprises 12 residues. CDR1 and CDR2 from the germline V gene are MDHEN and SYDVKM. CDR3 nucleotides: TGTGCCAGCAGTCCCGTTTTGTATACGCAGTATTTT. Protein: CASSPVLYTQYF.

The CDR3 coding sequence is TGCGCCAGCAGCTGGGCGTCCCGGGACGACCCAACTAATGAAAAACTGTTTTTT. Translating gives CASSWASRDDPTNEKLFF. The rearrangement links TRBV5-1 to TRBJ1-4; a weak D match, TRBD1 (5 bases). This CDR3 comprises 18 residues. Germline CDR1 SGHRS, CDR2 YFSETQ. Trimming left V 3 bases short and J 0 bases short, with 18 bases between. The variable domain in full, completed from reference TRBV5-1 and TRBJ1-4, reads KAGVTQTPRYLIKTRGQQVTLSCSPISGHRSVSWYQQTPGQGLQFLFEYFSETQRNKGNFPGRFSGRQFSNSRSEMNVSTLELGDSALYLCASSWASRDDPTNEKLFFGSGTQLSVL.

This clonotype was recorded a few times. Compared with germline, one end of the junction differs, possibly owing to a read error. The J gene is TRBJ2-3, the V gene TRBV5-1; TRBD2 matches at 8 bases. Germline CDR1 reads SGHRS; CDR2 reads YFSETQ. CDR3 length equals 20 residues. CDR3 loop: CASSLARGASGGSSTDTQYF. CDR3 sequence (DNA): TGCGCCAGCAGCTTGGCCCGAGGGGCGAGCGGGGGTTCTAGCACGGATACGCAGTATTTT.

As to this clonotype: Sequence at one end of the junction differs from germline and may be a read error. V and J are TRBV12-3 or TRBV12-4 and TRBJ2-3; 8 bases are shared with TRBD1. The CDR3 contains 15 residues. The CDR3 loop reads CASTQGAQRTDTEYF. CDR3 sequence (DNA): TGTGCCAGCACCCAGGGGGCACAGCGCACAGATACGGAGTATTTT.

The genes are TRBV3-1 and TRBJ2-5; TRBD2 matches at 7 bases. After removal of 1 base from V and 5 bases from J, the junction contained 7 bases not matched to a gene. This CDR3 is 15 amino acids long. CDR1 is LGHDT and CDR2 is YNNKEL in the germline V gene (reference sequence). The CDR3 nucleotides are TGTGCCAGCAGCCAAGTAGGCGGACTAGAGGAGACCCAGTACTTC. Residues: CASSQVGGLEETQYF.

This clonotype was counted a single time. At one end, the junction sequence differs from germline, possibly due to a read error. The chain combines TRBV18 with TRBJ2-5; 7 bases map to TRBD2. The length of the CDR3 is 15 residues. Germline V CDR1 and CDR2: KGHSH, LQKENI. DNA for the CDR3: TGTGCCAGCTCCCCTCGTGGCGGGAGTACAGAGGCCCAGTACTTC. Its translation: CASSPRGGSTEAQYF.

Concerning this clonotype: Since a much larger clone is just one base distant, this may be a read error. The chain links TRBV12-3 or TRBV12-4 to TRBJ2-1; perhaps TRBD2 as D (6 bases). V was trimmed by 5 bases and J by 9 bases, leaving 17 bases between them. The CDR3 length is 14 residues. CDR3 sequence (DNA): TGTGCCAGCAGTACCGAAGACCCAGCGGGTGAGCAGTTCTTC. It encodes CASSTEDPAGEQFF.

A few counts support this clonotype. V and J are TRBV13 and TRBJ1-6; D gene uncertain. CDR1 and CDR2 from the germline V gene are PRHDT and FYEKMQ (reference sequence). This CDR3 comprises 16 residues. V was cut by 1 base and J by 7 bases, with 14 bases left in between. The CDR3 sequence is CASSLAGEGYNSPLHF. CDR3 nucleotides: TGTGCCAGCAGCTTAGCCGGGGAAGGCTACAATTCACCCCTCCACTTT.

V and J are TRBV19 and TRBJ2-7; TRBD1 agrees at 11 bases. The J segment lost 7 bases and the V segment lost 7 bases, leaving 9 bases of the junction unmatched. The CDR3 is made up of 14 amino acids. Per germline, CDR1 LNHDA and CDR2 SQIVND (reference sequence). Written as DNA, the CDR3 is TGTGCCAGTACCCGCAGGGGACAGGGGGGTGAGCAGTACTTC. It is translated as CASTRRGQGGEQYF.

Points on this clonotype: An end of the junction does not agree with germline; a read error may underlie this. As DNA, the CDR3 is TGTGCCAGCAGTTTAGACGGGAGGGGATACAATGGGCAGTTCTTC. As protein: CASSLDGRGYNGQFF. This chain connects TRBV12-3 or TRBV12-4 to TRBJ2-1, with TRBD2 matching over 8 bases. The CDR3 is 15 amino acids.

To note about this clonotype: A much larger clone is a single base away; this may be a read error. This rearrangement joins TRBV29-1 to TRBJ1-4; 7 bases are shared with TRBD1. This CDR3 region has 13 residues. Germline CDR1 reads SQVTM; CDR2 reads ANQGSEA. The V segment lost 7 bases and the J segment 8 bases; nucleotides outside the gene matches: 10. The CDR3: CSGRTGEGEKLFF. CDR3 in DNA: TGCAGCGGCCGAACAGGGGAGGGCGAAAAACTGTTTTTT.

The rearrangement joins TRBV29-1 to TRBJ2-5; D may be TRBD2 (6 bases). Germline CDR1 SQVTM, CDR2 ANQGSEA. V was pared by 2 bases and J by 4 bases, with 14 bases between. The CDR3 runs 14 residues. CDR3 DNA: TGCAGCGTTGAAAATGCCGGGAGCGCAGAGACCCAGTACTTC. It yields the protein CSVENAGSAETQYF.

The chain employs TRBV21-1 and TRBJ2-1; the table's D call, TRBD2, has no DNA check behind it. TRBV21-1 is a documented pseudogene. The CDR3 loop spans 16 amino acids. The CDR3 nucleotides read TGTGCCAGCAGCAAGCCTGAGACTAGCGGGGGTAATGAGCAGTTCTTC. It encodes CASSKPETSGGNEQFF.